The next 19 T cell receptor beta chains were all read from a single sample in a study of cytomegalovirus exposure and HLA in healthy donors. Measured with immunoSEQ multiplex PCR; TCRdb has only the in-frame clones, and not every one. The sample lists approximately 210,000 clones; roughly 86% were seen once. Sequencing was done on a sample of PBMCs. The receptors were gathered from a woman between 18 and 30 years old in good health and CMV-seronegative.

The chain links TRBV4-1 to TRBJ2-5; 7 bases are shared with TRBD1. The CDR3 consists of 15 residues. The V and J ends lost 2 bases and 5 bases, in that order; junction bases with no gene match: 8. The germline gives CDR1 MGHRA, CDR2 YSYEKL. The DNA for the CDR3 is TGCGCCAGCAGCCAAATCCCAGGGGGTTATGAGACCCAGTACTTC. Translated: CASSQIPGGYETQYF.

The genes are TRBV4-1 and TRBJ2-7; 10 positions agree with TRBD1. The germline gives CDR1 MGHRA, CDR2 YSYEKL. Trimming removed 4 bases from V and 4 bases from J; junction bases left unmatched: 4. CDR3 size: 14 residues. CDR3 DNA: TGCGCCAGCAGCCGGGACAGGGGAGCGTACGAGCAGTACTTC. Translation: CASSRDRGAYEQYF.

The rearrangement joins TRBV19 to TRBJ2-2; TRBD2 agrees at 14 bases. Germline values: CDR1 LNHDA, CDR2 SQIVND (reference sequence). The CDR3 runs to 21 residues. V was pared by 0 bases and J by 4 bases, with 13 bases of the junction left unmatched. The CDR3 DNA reads as TGTGCCAGTAGTATAGATCGCCCGGGACTAGCGGGAGTTTGGAGCACCGGGGAGCTGTTTTTT. This sequence encodes CASSIDRPGLAGVWSTGELFF.

The chain uses TRBV5-6 and TRBJ1-4, with 9 bases fitting TRBD1. J lost 7 bases, V lost 6 bases, and 7 bases had no gene match. Germline V gene data show CDR1 as SGHDT and CDR2 as YYEEEE. This CDR3 spans 14 amino acids. In nucleotides, the CDR3 is TGTGCCAGCAAGGGACAGGGAAGGTCTGAAAAACTGTTTTTT. Amino acids: CASKGQGRSEKLFF.

This clone occurred once. The V gene is TRBV10-1, the J gene TRBJ2-1, with D unresolved. This CDR3 is built from 12 residues. Trimming removed 5 bases from V and 6 bases from J, with 8 bases in between. Germline CDR1 is WNHNN and CDR2 is SYGVQD (reference sequence). The CDR3 coding sequence is TGCGCCAGCAGTCCCAATTCCAATGAGCAGTTCTTC. It codes for CASSPNSNEQFF.

The rearrangement joins TRBV5-1 to TRBJ1-5; D remains ambiguous. The V and J ends lost 4 bases and 3 bases respectively, with 8 bases between them. The CDR3 length is 13 residues. The germline gives CDR1 SGHRS, CDR2 YFSETQ. The CDR3 coding sequence is TGCGCCAGCAGCGCCGACACCAATCAGCCCCAGCATTTT. Translation: CASSADTNQPQHF.

This sequence joins TRBV30 and TRBJ1-2; a possible D gene is TRBD1 (5 bases). Germline CDR1 is GTSNPN and CDR2 is SVGIG (reference sequence). Trimming stripped 3 bases from V and 0 bases from J, with 20 bases between. The CDR3 loop spans 17 amino acids. The CDR3 sequence is CAWRTNPGPSANYGYTF. CDR3 in DNA: TGTGCCTGGAGGACCAACCCAGGGCCGAGCGCTAACTATGGCTACACCTTC.

This sequence joins TRBV5-8 and TRBJ2-4, with D maybe TRBD1 (5 bases). Looked up from germline, CDR1 is SGHTS and CDR2 is YDEGEE. V was clipped by 2 bases and J by 6 bases, with 6 bases between them. The length of the CDR3 is 12 residues. DNA for the CDR3: TGTGCCAGCAGCTTAGACAGAAACATTCAGTACTTC. It codes for CASSLDRNIQYF.

In this sample, this clone turned up once. The J gene is TRBJ1-6, the V gene TRBV6-5; a possible D gene is TRBD1 (6 bases). The CDR3 runs to 14 residues. V shed 7 bases and J shed 6 bases, with 13 bases lying between them. From germline, CDR1 is MNHEY and CDR2 SVGAGI. CDR3 loop: CASTLQGGNSPLHF. DNA for the CDR3: TGTGCCAGCACCCTACAAGGGGGTAATTCACCCCTCCACTTT.

The chain couples TRBV7-9 to TRBJ1-1; 8 bases match TRBD1. The germline V gene encodes CDR1 SEHNR and CDR2 FQNEAQ (reference sequence). V was pared by 5 bases and J by 4 bases, with 6 bases of the junction left unmatched. CDR3 length equals 14 residues. The CDR3 reads CASSRQGAVTEAFF. Written as DNA, the CDR3 is TGTGCCAGCAGCCGTCAGGGGGCGGTCACTGAAGCTTTCTTT.

V usage is TRBV10-3 and J usage is TRBJ2-7; 11 bases map to TRBD2. The CDR3 spans 15 residues. V was clipped by 6 bases and J by 0 bases; unmatched bases: 4. Germline CDR1 is ENHRY and CDR2 is SYGVKD. The CDR3 coding sequence is TGTGCCATCAGGGGGACTAGCGGTTTCTCCTACGAGCAGTACTTC. It is translated as CAIRGTSGFSYEQYF.

The V call is TRBV10-3, the J call TRBJ2-7; 9 nucleotides agree with TRBD2. The germline gives CDR1 ENHRY, CDR2 SYGVKD. The CDR3 loop spans 14 amino acids. After removal of 7 bases from V and 3 bases from J, the junction contained 7 bases not matched to a gene. As DNA, the CDR3 is TGTGCCATCATGGCTAGCGGGACGCACTACGAGCAGTACTTC. Its protein is CAIMASGTHYEQYF.

The rearrangement links TRBV2 to TRBJ2-2; possibly TRBD1 for D (6 bases). V lost 0 bases and J 4 bases, leaving 15 bases between the germline ends. Germline V gene lookup returns CDR1 SNHLY and CDR2 FYNNEI. This CDR3 has 17 amino acids. The CDR3 sequence is CASSEAGQGWTTGELFF. Here the CDR3 DNA reads TGTGCCAGCAGTGAAGCGGGGCAGGGGTGGACCACCGGGGAGCTGTTTTTT.

This rearrangement joins TRBV15 to TRBJ2-5, with D possibly being TRBD2 (5 bases). The V and J ends lost 5 bases and 2 bases respectively, with 12 bases between them. Looked up from germline, CDR1 is LNHNV and CDR2 is YYDKDF (reference sequence). The CDR3 sequence is 14 residues long. CDR3 sequence (DNA): TGTGCCACCAGCGAAATCGGGGTACAAGAGACCCAGTACTTC. The encoded protein is CATSEIGVQETQYF.

The chain employs TRBV2 and TRBJ1-1; 7 bases map to TRBD1. CDR1 and CDR2 from the germline V gene are SNHLY and FYNNEI. CDR3 length: 14 residues. V shed 8 bases, J shed 4 bases, and the junction held 10 bases outside the gene matches. Here the CDR3 reads CASGTGVSGTEAFF. Here the CDR3 DNA reads TGTGCCAGCGGTACAGGGGTTTCTGGCACTGAAGCTTTCTTT.

The chain carries TRBV7-6 and TRBJ2-7; TRBD1 agrees at 9 bases. CDR3 length: 15 amino acids. The germline V gene encodes CDR1 SGHVS and CDR2 FNYEAQ. J lost 3 bases, V lost 5 bases, and 8 bases had no gene match. The CDR3 region is CASSPVGQGIYEQYF. The CDR3 region has the DNA TGTGCCAGCAGCCCAGTAGGACAGGGGATCTACGAGCAGTACTTC.

This clone was observed a single time. The genes are TRBV4-1 and TRBJ1-3; 7 bases match TRBD1. CDR3 length equals 15 residues. The trim removed 3 bases at V and 6 bases at J, leaving 8 bases unmatched. Germline loops: CDR1 MGHRA, CDR2 YSYEKL. The CDR3 DNA is TGCGCCAGCAGCCAGGCCGGGACAGCCGTAAACACCATATATTTT. It specifies CASSQAGTAVNTIYF.

This clone was counted between two and nine times. The CDR3 sequence: CASSTPQSYEQYF. DNA of the CDR3: TGTGCCAGCAGCACGCCCCAGTCTTACGAGCAGTACTTC. V gene TRBV6-5 combines with J gene TRBJ2-7; no firm D call. V was shortened by 6 bases and J by 4 bases, with 13 bases between the two germline ends. CDR1 MNHEY and CDR2 SVGAGI come from the germline V gene. The CDR3 has 13 amino acids.

This clone was observed a few times. This chain links TRBV2 with TRBJ1-5; unclear D gene. Germline values: CDR1 SNHLY, CDR2 FYNNEI. Trimming took 6 bases from V and 0 from J, leaving 6 bases between them. The CDR3 is 13 residues long. The DNA of the CDR3 is TGTGCCAGCAGCAACAGTAGCAATCAGCCCCAGCATTTT. Amino acid sequence: CASSNSSNQPQHF.